The 28 T cell receptor beta chains given below trace back to one sample, sequenced in a study of blood T cells in healthy people across ages. The authors ran a second PCR of about 7 to 11 cycles using a sample-barcoded 5' primer and a J-beta primer mix. One entry per CDR3 protein results from TCRdb running MiXCR on the 5' RACE reads. The table shows some 1.5 million distinct CDR3 sequences, with approximately 28% occurring only once. The specimen was blood. The receptors were gathered from a woman in her twenties or thirties in good health.

The V gene is TRBV20-1, the J gene TRBJ2-5; D is undetermined. The DNA end favors TRBJ2-7, so the J call may be wrong. Looked up from germline, CDR1 is DFQATT and CDR2 is SNEGSKA (reference sequence). The CDR3 runs 15 residues. The CDR3 DNA is TGCAGTGCTAACCCCTCCCAGTCCACCGCCTACGAGCAGTACTTC. Its translation is CSANPSQSTAYEQYF.

This chain uses TRBV20-1 with TRBJ1-5; 8 bases match TRBD1. The CDR3 consists of 12 residues. V lost 4 bases, J lost 5 bases, and 1 base stayed unmatched. The germline gives CDR1 DFQATT, CDR2 SNEGSKA (reference sequence). CDR3 residues: CSATTGDQPQHF. The CDR3 DNA is TGCAGTGCTACGACAGGGGATCAGCCCCAGCATTTT.

The chain is built from TRBV6-6 and TRBJ2-4; D gene unclear. The CDR3 loop spans 14 amino acids. Germline V CDR1 and CDR2: MNHNY, SVGAGI (reference sequence). V lost 8 bases and J lost 0, with 11 bases in between. DNA of the CDR3: TGTGCCAGCGCGGTTAGTCTAGCCAAAAACATTCAGTACTTC. As protein: CASAVSLAKNIQYF.

The chain carries TRBV5-1 and TRBJ1-5; 8 positions agree with TRBD1. The CDR3 totals 15 residues. J lost 5 bases, V lost 0 bases, and 4 bases had no gene match. Germline CDR1 and CDR2: SGHRS and YFSETQ. This CDR3 reads CASSLAGQVYQPQHF. The CDR3 DNA follows: TGCGCCAGCAGCTTGGCGGGACAGGTTTATCAGCCCCAGCATTTT. The complete variable domain, with remaining parts taken from reference TRBV5-1 and TRBJ1-5, reads KAGVTQTPRYLIKTRGQQVTLSCSPISGHRSVSWYQQTPGQGLQFLFEYFSETQRNKGNFPGRFSGRQFSNSRSEMNVSTLELGDSALYLCASSLAGQVYQPQHFGDGTRLSIL.

V is TRBV20-1 and J is TRBJ2-1, with D uncertain. CDR1 DFQATT and CDR2 SNEGSKA come from the germline V gene (reference sequence). The V end lost 0 bases, the J end lost 4 bases, and 7 bases lay between the germline ends. CDR3 length equals 13 residues. CDR3 sequence reads: CSAREAGYNEQFF. The CDR3 coding sequence is TGCAGTGCTAGAGAGGCAGGATACAATGAGCAGTTCTTC.

This clonotype was seen more than once but under ten times. The chain combines TRBV7-2 with TRBJ1-2; D call uncertain. Looked up from germline, CDR1 is SGHTA and CDR2 is FQGNSA. CDR3 length equals 13 residues. V lost 8 bases to trimming and J lost 3 bases, with 13 bases between them. The CDR3 region has the DNA TGTGCCAGCCAGCCGAGGTGGGACTATGGCTACACCTTC. Translating gives CASQPRWDYGYTF.

The chain links TRBV12-3 or TRBV12-4 to TRBJ1-2; 7 positions agree with TRBD1. CDR3 length: 15 amino acids. V was clipped by 5 bases and J by 2 bases; unmatched bases: 8. The CDR3, as DNA: TGTGCCAGCAGTCAGCGACAGGGAGTGAACTATGGCTACACCTTC. Residues: CASSQRQGVNYGYTF.

Many counts were recorded for this clonotype. CDR3 in amino acids: CASSQSGTGGAEQYF. The CDR3, as DNA: TGCGCCAGCAGCCAATCCGGGACAGGGGGCGCCGAGCAGTACTTC. The V call is TRBV4-1, the J call TRBJ2-7, with 12 bases that match TRBD1. Germline loops: CDR1 MGHRA, CDR2 YSYEKL. The CDR3 is made up of 15 amino acids. V dropped 2 bases and J dropped 6; count of bases not matched to a gene: 5.

The V and J genes are TRBV20-1 and TRBJ2-1, with D uncertain. V lost 7 bases to trimming and J lost 0 bases, with 16 bases between them. Germline V CDR1 and CDR2: DFQATT, SNEGSKA (reference sequence). The length of the CDR3 is 15 residues. The CDR3 DNA reads as TGCAGTGTCGCGACCGGGCGAAGCTCCTACAATGAGCAGTTCTTC. Translated: CSVATGRSSYNEQFF.

V and J are TRBV2 and TRBJ2-6; the D is unclear. CDR1 is SNHLY, CDR2 FYNNEI, per germline. This CDR3 spans 14 amino acids. Deletions cut 6 bases from V and 0 bases from J, with 6 bases between. The CDR3 spells CASRKNSGANVLTF. CDR3 DNA: TGTGCCAGCAGGAAGAACTCTGGGGCCAACGTCCTGACTTTC.

At least ten counts were recorded for this clonotype. The chain combines TRBV29-1 with TRBJ1-2; 8 bases match TRBD1. This CDR3 is 14 amino acids long. After removal of 7 bases from V and 5 bases from J, the junction contained 12 bases not matched to a gene. Germline V gene data show CDR1 as SQVTM and CDR2 as ANQGSEA. CDR3 nucleotide sequence: TGCAGCGCCGACGACAGGGGCGAGGTGTATGGCTACACCTTC. This gives the protein CSADDRGEVYGYTF.

This clonotype was counted a few times. The chain has TRBV29-1 and TRBJ2-3; no clear D. Germline V gene lookup returns CDR1 SQVTM and CDR2 ANQGSEA. The CDR3 is 14 residues long. V was cut by 6 bases and J by 7 bases, with 20 bases left in between. CDR3 bases: TGCAGCGTCCTACTCAGCGACCTACGAAATACGCAGTATTTT. Residues: CSVLLSDLRNTQYF.

This clonotype was seen at least ten times. The gene calls are TRBV20-1 and TRBJ2-4; no firm D call. The V end lost 6 bases, the J end lost 8 bases, and 17 bases lay between the germline ends. This CDR3 is built from 13 residues. Germline V gene lookup returns CDR1 DFQATT and CDR2 SNEGSKA (reference sequence). CDR3 sequence (DNA): TGCAGTGCCATACTGGGATCGGCGGACATTCAGTACTTC. As protein: CSAILGSADIQYF.

Comments on this clonotype: This sequence may be a read error, since a much larger clone differs from it by one base. The chain has TRBV4-1 and TRBJ2-6, with D possibly TRBD2 on 5 matching bases. CDR1 is MGHRA and CDR2 is YSYEKL in the germline V gene. The CDR3 is made up of 17 amino acids. The CDR3 spells CASSHRGRAPEANVPTF. The CDR3 coding sequence is TGCGCCAGCAGCCACCGCGGACGGGCACCGGAGGCCAACGTCCCGACTTTC.

This clonotype has a handful of counts. Sequence at one end of the junction differs from germline and may be a read error. This rearrangement joins TRBV9 to TRBJ2-1, with TRBD2 identical over 9 bases. Per the germline V gene, CDR1 is SGDLS and CDR2 is YYNGEE. This CDR3 has 17 amino acids. The CDR3 spells CASSARTGGRALNGQFF. Here the CDR3 DNA reads TGTGCCAGCAGCGCCCGGACAGGCGGGAGGGCCCTTAATGGGCAGTTCTTC.

This chain connects TRBV4-3 to TRBJ2-1; D might be TRBD1 (6 bases). Deletions cut 0 bases from V and 0 bases from J, with 12 bases between. The CDR3 consists of 17 residues. CDR1 and CDR2 from the germline V gene are LGHNA and YSLEER. DNA for the CDR3: TGCGCCAGCAGCCAAGATGCGGCAGGGGCCTCCTACAATGAGCAGTTCTTC. This codes for CASSQDAAGASYNEQFF.

This clonotype was recorded many times. The chain uses TRBV7-6 and TRBJ2-1; D is uncertain. Trimming stripped 1 base from V and 0 bases from J, with 13 bases between. CDR3 size: 17 residues. Germline CDR1 reads SGHVS; CDR2 reads FNYEAQ. CDR3 in DNA: TGTGCCAGCAGCTTAGAAGGTAGCTGGAGCTCCTACAATGAGCAGTTCTTC. This codes for CASSLEGSWSSYNEQFF.

The chain has TRBV20-1 and TRBJ2-5, with D possibly matching TRBD1 (5 bases). Deletions cut 4 bases from V and 1 base from J, with 13 bases between. The CDR3 loop spans 14 amino acids. The germline gives CDR1 DFQATT, CDR2 SNEGSKA (reference sequence). CDR3 DNA sequence: TGCAGTGCTAAAAATGCAGGGCTCCAAGAGACCCAGTACTTC. It is translated as CSAKNAGLQETQYF.

In nucleotides, the CDR3 is TGCAGTGCAGTAACTAGCGGGAGCCGCACAGATACGCAGTATTTT. It is translated as CSAVTSGSRTDTQYF. This sequence joins TRBV20-1 and TRBJ2-3, with 11 bases that match TRBD2. Germline V gene sequence: CDR1 DFQATT, CDR2 SNEGSKA (reference sequence). The CDR3 loop spans 15 amino acids. With 6 bases clipped from V and 1 base from J, the junction kept 6 bases outside the gene matches.

Here the CDR3 DNA reads TGTGCCAGCAGTTTATTCAGCGGGCCATACGAGCAGTACTTC. It translates to CASSLFSGPYEQYF. J is TRBJ2-7 and V is TRBV27, with a tentative D call TRBD2 (6 bases). The germline gives CDR1 MNHEY, CDR2 SMNVEV (reference sequence). This CDR3 has 14 residues. Trimming pared 1 base from V and 4 bases from J, leaving 11 bases between.

The DNA for the CDR3 is TGCAGTGCCCCCCGACAGATCAACGAGCAGTACTTC. Translated: CSAPRQINEQYF. The chain combines TRBV20-1 with TRBJ2-4; D possibly corresponds to TRBD1 (5 bases). Judging by the DNA end, TRBJ2-7 fits better; the J call may be wrong. This CDR3 contains 12 residues. Per germline, CDR1 DFQATT and CDR2 SNEGSKA (reference sequence).

About this clonotype: One end of the junction is discordant with germline, which a read error may explain. The chain uses TRBV4-2 and TRBJ2-1, with 7 nucleotides matching TRBD2. Per germline, CDR1 LGHNA and CDR2 YNFKEQ. The CDR3 loop spans 15 amino acids. CDR3 sequence reads: CANSQEWGGYNEQFF. CDR3 in DNA: TGTGCCAACAGCCAAGAGTGGGGGGGGTACAATGAGCAGTTCTTC.

A few counts support this clonotype. The chain employs TRBV12-5 and TRBJ1-6; D uncertain. The V end was cut by 5 bases, the J end by 0 bases, with 8 bases between. CDR3 length equals 15 residues. Per the germline V gene, CDR1 is LGHNT and CDR2 is FRNRAP. CDR3 DNA sequence: TGTGCTAGTGGTGAGATTAGCTCCTATAATTCACCCCTCCACTTT. This sequence encodes CASGEISSYNSPLHF.

Of note for this clonotype: An end of the junction differs from the germline gene, which may be a read error. The chain carries TRBV29-1 and TRBJ2-5, with D perhaps matching TRBD2 (6 bases). CDR1 and CDR2 from the germline V gene are SQVTM and ANQGSEA. This CDR3 is built from 11 residues. CDR3 DNA: TGCGGCGTTGTGAGCGGTGGGGGGCAGTACTTC. This sequence encodes CGVVSGGGQYF.

With regard to this clonotype: Because it lacks the conserved phenylalanine or tryptophan at the end, this CDR3 is likely a read error. The V gene is TRBV3-1, the J gene TRBJ1-2; 8 bases match TRBD1. The V gene end was trimmed by 4 bases and the J gene end by 8 bases; junction bases not matched to a gene: 15. The CDR3 extends over 16 amino acids. Germline V gene lookup returns CDR1 LGHDT and CDR2 YNNKEL (reference sequence). CDR3 sequence reads: CASSRGTGANLRGYTS. CDR3 in DNA: TGTGCCAGCAGCCGGGGGACAGGAGCGAATTTAAGAGGCTACACCTCC.

This clonotype was seen ten or more times. CDR3: CASSLWEGNEQFF. As DNA, the CDR3 is TGTGCCAGCAGCTTATGGGAAGGCAATGAGCAGTTCTTC. The genes are TRBV7-7 and TRBJ2-1, with D unclear. With 2 bases removed from V and 6 bases from J, the gap between germline ends came to 8 bases. The germline V gene has CDR1 SSHAT and CDR2 FNYEAQ (reference sequence). This CDR3 comprises 13 residues.

This clonotype came up a few times. The rearrangement joins TRBV15 to TRBJ1-6; perhaps TRBD1 as D (6 bases). In germline, CDR1 is LNHNV, CDR2 YYDKDF (reference sequence). CDR3 length: 16 amino acids. V lost 0 bases to trimming and J lost 9 bases, with 15 bases between them. CDR3 nucleotide sequence: TGTGCCACCAGCAGAGATCCAAGGGGGTTGGGTTCACCCCTCCACTTT. Encoded protein: CATSRDPRGLGSPLHF.

This chain links TRBV6-5 with TRBJ2-7, with D unclear. The length of the CDR3 is 14 residues. The V end lost 0 bases, the J end lost 10 bases, and 16 bases lay between the germline ends. Germline CDR1 is MNHEY and CDR2 is SVGAGI. DNA of the CDR3: TGTGCCAGCAGTTACTCGACAACTCAAGAGGCCCAGTACTTC. It specifies CASSYSTTQEAQYF.